This T cell receptor beta chain was captured by sequencing in a study of T cells expressing NK-cell markers. Study-wide context: Seven HCMV-seropositive donors and one seronegative donor made up the eight sequenced donors.

Germline assignment: CDR1 SNHLY and CDR2 FYNNEI. This CDR3 has 15 residues. TCRdb re-analyzed the 5' RACE reads; it lists each CDR3 protein once, without DNA. The sample table includes approximately 170,000 distinct CDR3 sequences. The material sequenced was blood T cells: a sorted CD56 or NKG2C T cell subset, CD4+ or CD8+ T cells, or bulk PBMC T cells (not recorded which). J is TRBJ2-3 and V is TRBV2. The receptor comes from a man aged 18 to 69 in good health. The CDR3 here is CASSELWSSTDTQYF.